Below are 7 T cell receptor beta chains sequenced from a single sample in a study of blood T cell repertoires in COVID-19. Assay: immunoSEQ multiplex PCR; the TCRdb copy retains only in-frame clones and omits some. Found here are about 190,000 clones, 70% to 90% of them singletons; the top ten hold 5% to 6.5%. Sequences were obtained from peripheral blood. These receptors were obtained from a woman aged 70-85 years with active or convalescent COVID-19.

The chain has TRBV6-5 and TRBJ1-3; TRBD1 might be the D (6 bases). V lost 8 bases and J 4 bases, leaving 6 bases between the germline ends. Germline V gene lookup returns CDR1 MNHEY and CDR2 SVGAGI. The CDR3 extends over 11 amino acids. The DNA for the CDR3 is TGTGCCAGCGGGACAGGAAACACCATATATTTT. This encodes CASGTGNTIYF.

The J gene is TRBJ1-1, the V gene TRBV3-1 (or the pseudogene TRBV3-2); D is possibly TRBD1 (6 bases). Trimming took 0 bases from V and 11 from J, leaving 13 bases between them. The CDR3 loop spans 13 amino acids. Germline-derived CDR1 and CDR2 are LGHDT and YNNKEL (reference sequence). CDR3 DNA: TGTGCCAGCAGCCAAGATGGGGGGGCCTACGCTTTCTTT. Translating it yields CASSQDGGAYAFF.

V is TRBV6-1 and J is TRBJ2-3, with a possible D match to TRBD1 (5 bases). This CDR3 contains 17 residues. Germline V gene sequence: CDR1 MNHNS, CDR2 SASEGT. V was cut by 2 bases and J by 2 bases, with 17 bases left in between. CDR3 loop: CASSESLFDRNTDTQYF. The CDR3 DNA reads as TGTGCCAGCAGTGAATCCCTCTTTGACAGAAACACAGATACGCAGTATTTT.

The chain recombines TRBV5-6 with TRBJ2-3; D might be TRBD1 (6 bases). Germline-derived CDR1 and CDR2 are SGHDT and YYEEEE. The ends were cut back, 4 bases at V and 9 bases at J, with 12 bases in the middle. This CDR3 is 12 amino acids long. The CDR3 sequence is CASSLGAGTQYF. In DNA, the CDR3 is TGTGCCAGCAGCCTGGGGGCAGGGACGCAGTATTTT.

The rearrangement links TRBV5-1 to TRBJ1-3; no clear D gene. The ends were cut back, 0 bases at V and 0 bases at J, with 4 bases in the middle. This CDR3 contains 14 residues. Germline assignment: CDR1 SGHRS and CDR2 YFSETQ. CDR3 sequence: CASSLANSGNTIYF. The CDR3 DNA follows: TGCGCCAGCAGCTTGGCAAACTCTGGAAACACCATATATTTT.

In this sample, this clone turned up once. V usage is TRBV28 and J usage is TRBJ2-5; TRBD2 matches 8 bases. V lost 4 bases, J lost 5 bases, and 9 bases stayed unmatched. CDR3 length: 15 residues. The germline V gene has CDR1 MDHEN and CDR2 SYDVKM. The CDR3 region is CASSYRAGLGETQYF. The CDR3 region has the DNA TGTGCCAGCAGTTATAGGGCGGGACTAGGGGAGACCCAGTACTTC.

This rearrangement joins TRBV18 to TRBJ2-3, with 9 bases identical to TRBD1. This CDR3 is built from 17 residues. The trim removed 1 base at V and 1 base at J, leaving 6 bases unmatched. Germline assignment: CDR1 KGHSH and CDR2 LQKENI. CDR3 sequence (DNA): TGTGCCAGCTCACCACGGGGACAGGGCCCAGGCACAGATACGCAGTATTTT. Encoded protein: CASSPRGQGPGTDTQYF.